This entry lists 10 T cell receptor beta chains sequenced from one sample in a study of T cell responses to AZD1222 COVID-19 vaccine (dated by TCRdb to the early 2020s). The sample's time point label is to be understood as: about 28 days (+/-7) after the second vaccine dose. Libraries were constructed by the immunoSEQ multiplex PCR assay. The immuneACCESS repertoire file appears here via TCRdb, limited to in-frame rearrangements. These files lack a portion of the clones; in checked studies, under half of the deficit traces to unresolved V genes, and the cause of the others is not known. The sample data list more than 80,000 clones, and around 93% of these were observed just once. The ten largest clones add up to around 26% of the sample. This specimen was peripheral blood, taken 28 days after the second AZD1222 dose. The receptors come from an adult who received the AZD1222 COVID-19 vaccine.

V gene TRBV28 combines with J gene TRBJ1-5, with no clear D. The CDR3 has 14 amino acids. CDR1 MDHEN and CDR2 SYDVKM come from the germline V gene. V was pared by 2 bases and J by 2 bases, with 7 bases between. Here the CDR3 DNA reads TGTGCCAGCAGTTTAGTATCAGGCAATCAGCCCCAGCATTTT. Its protein product is CASSLVSGNQPQHF.

V gene TRBV28 combines with J gene TRBJ1-1; perhaps TRBD1 as D (5 bases). Germline loops: CDR1 MDHEN, CDR2 SYDVKM. The CDR3 length is 14 residues. V was shortened by 6 bases and J by 1 base, with 12 bases between the two germline ends. The CDR3 DNA reads TGTGCCAGCAGACCGGACATAAGGAACACTGAAGCTTTCTTT. This encodes CASRPDIRNTEAFF.

Written as DNA, the CDR3 is TGTGCCAGCAGGACACTAGCGGGAGGGGTCAATGAGCAGTTCTTC. It specifies CASRTLAGGVNEQFF. The chain carries TRBV7-6 and TRBJ2-1, with 13 bases matching TRBD2. The germline CDR1 and CDR2 sequences are SGHVS and FNYEAQ. This CDR3 region has 15 residues. The ends lost 6 bases at V and 6 bases at J; junction bases unmatched: 5.

This clone was observed a single time. The gene calls are TRBV29-1 and TRBJ2-1; either TRBD1 or TRBD2 may supply D (5 bases each). The CDR3 length is 13 residues. Trimming cost V 5 bases and J 8 bases, with 16 bases left between them. CDR1 and CDR2 (germline): SQVTM, ANQGSEA. The chain's CDR3 is CSVRRGLVYEQFF. The CDR3 coding sequence is TGCAGCGTTAGACGGGGCCTGGTCTATGAGCAGTTCTTC.

This sequence joins TRBV4-2 and TRBJ1-5; tentatively, D is TRBD1 (5 bases). The CDR3 totals 15 residues. The germline gives CDR1 LGHNA, CDR2 YNFKEQ. V was cut by 1 base and J by 7 bases, with 14 bases left in between. The chain's CDR3 is CASSQGGGTVQPQHF. The CDR3 coding sequence is TGTGCCAGCAGCCAAGGGGGAGGGACCGTGCAGCCCCAGCATTTT.

The J gene is TRBJ2-7, the V gene TRBV6-2 or TRBV6-3; no reliable D call. Germline V gene lookup returns CDR1 MNHEY and CDR2 SVGEGT. V gave up 5 bases and J gave up 3 bases, with 14 bases separating them. This CDR3 is 14 amino acids long. The CDR3 DNA sequence: TGTGCCAGCAGTACCCCCGGCCGAGGCTACGAGCAGTACTTC. It specifies CASSTPGRGYEQYF.

This clone was recorded only once. The J gene is TRBJ2-5, the V gene TRBV5-1; 8 bases match TRBD2. The germline CDR1 and CDR2 sequences are SGHRS and YFSETQ. The CDR3 totals 14 residues. The ends lost 4 bases at V and 2 bases at J; junction bases unmatched: 4. For the CDR3, the DNA is TGCGCCAGCAGCCCGGGGGGGCCTCAAGAGACCCAGTACTTC. Protein product: CASSPGGPQETQYF.

The rearrangement links TRBV6-5 to TRBJ1-5; D call uncertain. This CDR3 region has 15 residues. The germline CDR1 and CDR2 sequences are MNHEY and SVGAGI. Between the trimmed V and J ends, which lost 3 bases and 1 base, there was a span of 10 bases. DNA of the CDR3: TGTGCCAGCAGTTATATCGCGGGAAGCAATCAGCCCCAGCATTTT. This sequence encodes CASSYIAGSNQPQHF.

The J gene is TRBJ2-7, the V gene TRBV4-3; no reliable D call. Germline V gene data show CDR1 as LGHNA and CDR2 as YSLEER. The CDR3 is made up of 13 amino acids. V was shortened by 0 bases and J by 2 bases, with 5 bases between the two germline ends. The CDR3: CASSQERTYEQYF. Here the CDR3 DNA reads TGCGCCAGCAGCCAAGAGAGGACCTACGAGCAGTACTTC.

This chain connects TRBV19 to TRBJ2-3, with TRBD2 matching over 11 bases. Germline lookup yields CDR1 LNHDA and CDR2 SQIVND (reference sequence). CDR3 size: 16 residues. After removal of 4 bases from V and 2 bases from J, the junction contained 5 bases not matched to a gene. The chain's CDR3 is CASSTRLAGNTDTQYF. The DNA of the CDR3 is TGTGCCAGTAGTACCCGACTAGCGGGAAACACAGATACGCAGTATTTT. The variable domain in full, completed from reference TRBV19 and TRBJ2-3, reads DGGITQSPKYLFRKEGQNVTLSCEQNLNHDAMYWYRQDPGQGLRLIYYSQIVNDFQKGDIAEGYSVSREKKESFPLTVTSAQKNPTAFYLCASSTRLAGNTDTQYFGPGTRLTVL.